The clone carrying this T cell receptor (beta chain) was counted only a few times. This same CDR3 is encoded by further DNA sequences in the sample. TCRB transcripts that were expressed got sequenced, as all of the isolated RNA had been reverse transcribed. Assay used: immunoSEQ multiplex PCR; TCRdb lists only in-frame clones, some missing. The data hold 620,000 or so clones, with around 16% observed a single time. The data belong to a study of beta chain features in type 1 diabetes. V gave up 2 bases and J gave up 0 bases; unmatched junction bases: 1. Germline CDR1 reads MNHEY; CDR2 reads SMNVEV (reference sequence). CDR3 length: 14 amino acids.

The sequenced sample consisted of naive CD4+ T cells from blood. This sequence originates from a man between 18 and 29 years old in good health. The V gene is TRBV27, the J gene TRBJ2-7; TRBD1 agrees at 7 bases. DNA for the CDR3: TGTGCCAGCAGTTTACGACAGGGCTCCTACGAGCAGTACTTC. Encoded protein: CASSLRQGSYEQYF.